The present entry profiles one TCR beta chain with its context. Its antigen target is currently unknown. The record has no base qualities; no much larger clone is one base away. This entry belongs to a study of blood T cell repertoires in COVID-19 (dated by TCRdb to 2020 to 2022). Context from the whole study: Collaborator samples came from the United States, Italy and Spain and covered acute and convalescent phases of COVID-19. The repertoires were made available in a free public database intended to serve as a resource for research on the immune response to SARS-CoV-2. Deeply sampled blood TCRbeta repertoires from subjects exposed to, actively infected with, or recovered from COVID-19 were included in the dataset. A de-identified subject ID, COVID-19 status, age in years and sex were almost always included in the sample metadata. Where available, HLA class I and class II types were taken from metadata supplied by the sample provider and were not determined by assay-based typing. The samples were drawn from the first 160 participants of the ongoing ImmuneRACE study and from 950 to 1,500 subjects provided by 6 global collaborators. The material from the prospective study consisted of cDNA or gDNA derived from T cells, B-cell-depleted T cells, or PBMCs.

TCRbeta CDR3 regions were amplified from genomic DNA using the immunoSEQ Assay, a bias-controlled multiplex PCR. As for how the authors treated the data: The number of nucleated cells in each sample was estimated from the amplification of reference gene primers within the assay. To quantify the absolute abundance of each unique TCRbeta CDR3 rearrangement, sequence reads were collapsed and filtered. Productive Simpson clonality was computed per sample as the square root of Simpson's diversity index over productive rearrangements. TCRdb stores this immuneACCESS table with in-frame sequences only. Part of the clones is absent; in the studies checked, under half of the shortfall reflects unresolved V genes, and no reason is known for the rest. That table gives V, J and clone size, and the DNA gave D and trimming. For this sample the table gives 150,000 or so clones, of which more than 65% were detected only once. Clones ranked in the top ten supply 7.2% of the sample.

The germline V gene encodes CDR1 MGHRA and CDR2 YSYEKL. V gives up 4 bases and J gives up 1 base, and the segment between their germline ends measures 11 bases. The CDR3 starts with the cysteine, ends with the phenylalanine, and has 15 residues. The only DNA kept is the CDR3, 45 bases in frame from the first base. Each collaborating institution followed its own protocols to collect whole blood in K2EDTA tubes. For TCRbeta analysis, collaborator samples were shipped as frozen whole blood, as isolated PBMCs, or as DNA extracted from either sample type. General conclusions and limits of the study: Clinical and demographic metadata were provided uncurated, with the amount varying by source and participant.

This chain is built from TRBV4-1 and TRBJ1-5; the D gene cannot be resolved reliably. Sequenced input: peripheral blood. The clonotype comes from a woman aged 45-59 years in a cohort sampled during active or convalescent COVID-19. The encoded CDR3 is CASSLQPGSNQPQHF. The DNA reads as follows: TGCGCCAGCAGCCTCCAGCCAGGCAGCAATCAGCCCCAGCATTTT.